This T cell receptor beta chain emerged from a study of regulatory T cells in long-lasting Graves disease. Study results and limitations: Analysis covered peripheral blood alone, not thyroid tissue. Persistent cases favored TRBV28, TRBJ1-2 and TRBJ2-5. Lower TCR diversity characterized persistent Graves' patients relative to newly diagnosed patients.

This clonotype was detected many times. What it recognizes is unknown. Time point indicated: newly diagnosed GD, antithyroid drugs for less than 3 months. RNA extracted from PBMCs served as the sequencing template. For TCR beta, libraries came from iRepertoire HTBI primers and Arm-PCR of CDR3 regions. MiXCR, run by TCRdb on the multiplex PCR reads, gives a single entry per CDR3 protein. Of more than 300,000 distinct CDR3 sequences listed, 15% to 20% are singletons. Looked up from germline, CDR1 is SNHLY and CDR2 is FYNNEI. V lost 6 bases and J lost 9, with 8 bases in between. The CDR3 totals 10 residues. A further study also used this sample, focusing on T cells in Graves' hyperthyroidism and ophthalmopathy. From that second work: Graves' hyperthyroidism is called stable when ophthalmopathy does not progress within 18 months.

This clonotype was sampled from a woman under 30 with Graves disease. This sequence joins TRBV2 and TRBJ1-1; maybe TRBD1 (6 bases). The material was peripheral blood mononuclear cells (PBMCs), obtained at new diagnosis, from a patient treated with antithyroid drugs. The CDR3 region is CASRGGKAFF. The DNA of the CDR3 is TGTGCCAGCAGGGGGGGCAAAGCTTTCTTT.